Each of the 24 T cell receptor beta chains below was sequenced from the same sample in a study of human T cells and chemical hapten exposure. TCRdb analysed the RACE reads with MiXCR anew, one entry per CDR3 protein. The table records approximately 81,000 distinct CDR3 sequences, roughly 8.6% of them present only once. Specified time point: healthy volunteer bleed at 6 weeks. The starting material, unfractionated whole blood, was used for total RNA extraction. Source material: whole blood. The origin of the receptors is a male donor in good health. Some clones in this sample may be carry-over from other donors' samples.

This clonotype appeared a few times. The chain couples TRBV5-1 to TRBJ2-1, with 11 bases that match TRBD2. Losses at the gene ends were 1 base for V and 6 bases for J; bases not matched to a gene: 0. The CDR3 is 14 amino acids. Germline V gene sequence: CDR1 SGHRS, CDR2 YFSETQ. The CDR3 sequence is CASSLTSGSNEQFF. For the CDR3, the DNA is TGCGCCAGCAGCTTGACTAGCGGGAGCAATGAGCAGTTCTTC.

This clonotype was picked up many times. The chain links TRBV15 to TRBJ2-1; TRBD2 agrees at 14 bases. The junction had 11 bases not matched to a gene; V was cut back by 3 bases and J by 7 bases. This CDR3 region has 18 residues. The V gene's germline CDR1 is LNHNV and CDR2 YYDKDF (reference sequence). CDR3 DNA: TGTGCCACCAGCAGGGCATCACCGGGACTAGCGGGAGATAATGAGCAGTTCTTC. Translating it yields CATSRASPGLAGDNEQFF.

The rearrangement joins TRBV14 to TRBJ1-5; D not certain. There are 15 residues in the CDR3. The germline CDR1 and CDR2 sequences are SGHDN and FVKESK. Trimming pared 1 base from V and 6 bases from J, leaving 13 bases between. The CDR3 nucleotides read TGTGCCAGCAGCCAAGTAAAGGTGCGGGGTCAGCCCCAGCATTTT. Translating gives CASSQVKVRGQPQHF.

The chain employs TRBV5-1 and TRBJ2-7, with D tentatively TRBD2 (5 bases). V lost 1 base, J lost 0 bases, and 11 bases lay in between. From germline, CDR1 is SGHRS and CDR2 YFSETQ. The CDR3 sequence is 15 residues long. CDR3 coding DNA: TGCGCCAGCAGCTTGTGGAAAGAGGGCTCCTACGAGCAGTACTTC. Its protein is CASSLWKEGSYEQYF.

For this clonotype: The conserved phenylalanine or tryptophan normally closing the CDR3 is absent here, so this likely arose from a read error. The chain recombines TRBV4-1 with TRBJ2-3; TRBD2 aligns across 8 bases. Germline assignment: CDR1 MGHRA and CDR2 YSYEKL. The length of the CDR3 is 16 residues. The V segment lost 0 bases and the J segment 3 bases; nucleotides outside the gene matches: 5. CDR3 region: CASSQDTGGPTDTQYS. The DNA of the CDR3 is TGCGCCAGCAGCCAAGATACGGGAGGGCCAACAGATACGCAGTATTCT.

This clonotype showed up many times. This sequence joins TRBV9 and TRBJ1-2, with 9 nucleotides matching TRBD1. Germline CDR1 and CDR2: SGDLS and YYNGEE. This CDR3 region has 13 residues. V lost 3 bases to trimming and J lost 5 bases; unmatched junction nucleotides: 2. This CDR3 reads CASSEGTGYGYTF. CDR3 coding DNA: TGTGCCAGCAGCGAGGGGACAGGGTATGGCTACACCTTC.

The V gene is TRBV4-2, the J gene TRBJ1-5, with D unresolved. The germline CDR1 and CDR2 sequences are LGHNA and YNFKEQ. Trimming took off 0 bases at V and 4 bases at J, with 13 bases between the two ends. This CDR3 spans 16 amino acids. This CDR3 is CASSQEAAGMNQPQHF. The CDR3 region has the DNA TGTGCCAGCAGCCAAGAAGCGGCGGGGATGAATCAGCCCCAGCATTTT.

V and J are TRBV9 and TRBJ2-7; TRBD1 agrees at 7 bases. Trimming took 0 bases from V and 3 from J; bases not matched to a gene: 3. This CDR3 spans 14 amino acids. Per germline, CDR1 SGDLS and CDR2 YYNGEE. In nucleotides, the CDR3 is TGTGCCAGCAGCGTAGAGGGGACAGACTACGAGCAGTACTTC. It is translated as CASSVEGTDYEQYF.

This clonotype was observed at least ten times. This chain joins TRBV7-3 and TRBJ1-6; 7 bases map to TRBD1. CDR3 length equals 14 residues. The germline CDR1 and CDR2 sequences are SGHTA and FQGTGA. Losses at the gene ends were 5 bases for V and 8 bases for J; bases not matched to a gene: 6. CDR3 protein: CASSRGQVDSPLHF. The CDR3 coding sequence is TGTGCCAGCAGCCGCGGACAGGTAGATTCACCCCTCCACTTT.

The rearrangement joins TRBV7-6 to TRBJ2-2; the D gene is possibly TRBD1 (5 bases). Germline V lookup: CDR1 SGHVS, CDR2 FNYEAQ. Deletions cut 4 bases from V and 7 bases from J, with 10 bases between. The CDR3 loop spans 13 amino acids. CDR3 amino acids: CASSSQTVGELFF. CDR3 nucleotides: TGTGCCAGCAGCTCCCAGACAGTCGGGGAGCTGTTTTTT.

This clonotype occurred many times. The V and J genes are TRBV6-5 and TRBJ2-7, with a possible D match to TRBD2 (5 bases). Trimming took off 1 base at V and 4 bases at J, with 11 bases between the two ends. Germline V gene data show CDR1 as MNHEY and CDR2 as SVGAGI. The CDR3 loop spans 14 amino acids. The CDR3 DNA is TGTGCCAGCAGTTACTACCGGGGTCGGTACGAGCAGTACTTC. This encodes CASSYYRGRYEQYF.

This clonotype was picked up a small number of times. This sequence joins TRBV5-1 and TRBJ2-3; possible D gene TRBD1, 6 bases. The CDR3 length is 13 residues. Germline V gives CDR1 SGHRS, CDR2 YFSETQ. Trimming took off 9 bases at V and 2 bases at J, with 13 bases between the two ends. The CDR3 reads CATTDSLTDTQYF. In DNA form, the CDR3 reads TGCGCCACCACGGACAGCCTCACAGATACGCAGTATTTT.

The chain has TRBV20-1 and TRBJ1-6; 10 positions agree with TRBD1. Germline-derived CDR1 and CDR2 are DFQATT and SNEGSKA (reference sequence). There are 16 residues in the CDR3. The J segment lost 4 bases and the V segment lost 0 bases, leaving 3 bases of the junction unmatched. CDR3 bases: TGCAGTGCTAGAGATCGGGACAGGGGATATAATTCACCCCTCCACTTT. Encoded protein: CSARDRDRGYNSPLHF.

The gene calls are TRBV12-5 and TRBJ2-2; D is unclear. Germline loops: CDR1 LGHNT, CDR2 FRNRAP. The V and J ends lost 0 bases and 1 base respectively, with 0 bases between them. CDR3 length: 13 amino acids. CDR3 loop: CASGLVNTGELFF. CDR3 coding DNA: TGTGCTAGTGGTTTGGTGAACACCGGGGAGCTGTTTTTT.

This clonotype was seen many times. V usage is TRBV27 and J usage is TRBJ1-2, with 7 bases matching TRBD1. The trim removed 0 bases at V and 4 bases at J, leaving 11 bases unmatched. Germline CDR1 MNHEY, CDR2 SMNVEV (reference sequence). There are 17 residues in the CDR3. As DNA, the CDR3 is TGTGCCAGCAGTTTATCGGGTTCAGGGGGGGTTCTCTATGGCTACACCTTC. Its protein product is CASSLSGSGGVLYGYTF.

The J gene is TRBJ1-1, the V gene TRBV7-2; D gene unclear. The CDR3 sequence is 12 residues long. Between the trimmed V and J ends, which lost 2 bases and 12 bases, there was a span of 13 bases. Germline loops: CDR1 SGHTA, CDR2 FQGNSA. CDR3 coding DNA: TGTGCCAGCAGCTTAAGGACCGGGGAGACTTTCTTT. This gives the protein CASSLRTGETFF. Variable domain in full (rest from reference TRBV7-2 and TRBJ1-1): GAGVSQSPSNKVTEKGKDVELRCDPISGHTALYWYRQSLGQGLEFLIYFQGNSAPDKSGLPSDRFSAERTGGSVSTLTIQRTQQEDSAVYLCASSLRTGETFFGQGTRLTVV.

This clonotype was detected only a few times. This chain connects TRBV4-3 to TRBJ1-5; the D gene is possibly TRBD1 (5 bases). Trimming stripped 1 base from V and 2 bases from J, with 9 bases between. The length of the CDR3 is 15 residues. The germline V gene has CDR1 LGHNA and CDR2 YSLEER. CDR3 residues: CASSQVEGGNQPQHF. CDR3 in DNA: TGCGCCAGCAGCCAAGTCGAAGGGGGCAATCAGCCCCAGCATTTT.

This clonotype was detected ten times or more. The genes are TRBV12-3 or TRBV12-4 and TRBJ1-6; 12 positions match TRBD1. With 6 bases clipped from V and 8 bases from J, the junction kept 5 bases outside the gene matches. CDR3 size: 15 residues. The CDR3 DNA follows: TGTGCCAGCAGGGGGACAGGGGGCTGGGATTCACCCCTCCACTTT. Translated: CASRGTGGWDSPLHF.

The chain joins TRBV29-1 to TRBJ2-7, with D unclear. Germline V lookup: CDR1 SQVTM, CDR2 ANQGSEA. There are 14 residues in the CDR3. The V gene lost 6 bases and the J gene lost 2 bases, with 17 bases spanning the gap. The CDR3 spells CSVVLGRKTYEQYF. Here the CDR3 DNA reads TGCAGCGTCGTACTTGGCCGGAAGACCTACGAGCAGTACTTC.

This clonotype showed up just a few times. The chain recombines TRBV7-8 with TRBJ2-7; tentative D call: TRBD2 (5 bases). The V gene's germline CDR1 is SGHVS and CDR2 FQNEAQ. Between the trimmed V and J ends, which lost 6 bases and 1 base, there was a span of 22 bases. This CDR3 region has 17 residues. Here the CDR3 reads CASSTLLGPLRSYEQYF. CDR3 in DNA: TGTGCCAGCAGTACTCTACTAGGACCGCTGCGTTCCTACGAGCAGTACTTC.

This clonotype was detected a few times. V is TRBV10-3 and J is TRBJ2-3, with 8 bases fitting TRBD2. With V trimmed by 6 bases and J by 4 bases, 12 bases remained unmatched. The CDR3 is made up of 16 amino acids. The V gene's germline CDR1 is ENHRY and CDR2 SYGVKD. CDR3 nucleotide sequence: TGTGCCATCAGATCTTTAGCGGGGACATACGCAGATACGCAGTATTTT. Its translation: CAIRSLAGTYADTQYF.

This clonotype was found a few times. The CDR3 DNA reads as TGTGCCAGCAGTCCTTCGGTGGCCAGGGTCCCCACTGAAGCTTTCTTT. Translated: CASSPSVARVPTEAFF. V and J are TRBV25-1 and TRBJ1-1; tentatively, D is TRBD1 (5 bases). The ends were cut back, 5 bases at V and 4 bases at J, with 20 bases in the middle. Germline CDR1 is MGHDK and CDR2 is SYGVNS. This CDR3 region has 16 residues.

This clonotype has a handful of counts. The chain recombines TRBV29-1 with TRBJ1-5; perhaps TRBD1 as D (5 bases). V shed 6 bases and J shed 11 bases, with 17 bases lying between them. CDR3 length: 12 residues. Germline assignment: CDR1 SQVTM and CDR2 ANQGSEA. CDR3 in DNA: TGCAGCGTCGGGGAGACAGACTTGGCCCAGCATTTT. It specifies CSVGETDLAQHF.

This clonotype was found a few times. The chain couples TRBV3-1 to TRBJ2-2; D might be TRBD2 (6 bases). There are 16 residues in the CDR3. V lost 4 bases and J 4 bases, leaving 16 bases between the germline ends. The germline CDR1 and CDR2 sequences are LGHDT and YNNKEL (reference sequence). CDR3 amino acids: CASSLGLLQLTGELFF. The CDR3 nucleotides are TGTGCCAGCAGCCTGGGACTTCTACAACTCACCGGGGAGCTGTTTTTT.